Sequencing of this T cell receptor (beta chain) was carried out in a study of shared clonotypes between healthy human individuals. Broader study findings: Non-shared clonotypes displayed generation probabilities falling below those of clonotypes present in all four donors.

TCRdb keeps only in-frame clones here, not all; method: immunoSEQ multiplex PCR. There are nearly 750,000 clones in the sample; approximately 77% occur only once, and around 1.7% lies in the top ten. Regarding this clone: As yet, its antigen is unknown.

This CDR3 has 13 residues. The V and J ends lost 6 bases and 1 base respectively, with 9 bases between them. Germline lookup yields CDR1 SNHLY and CDR2 FYNNEI. The chain recombines TRBV2 with TRBJ1-1; D gene uncertain. The source of this sequence is a woman younger than 45 in good health. The sequencing input was memory CD4+ T cells sorted from blood. Stated subset: CD45RA-negative fraction. The CDR3 nucleotides read TGTGCCAGCAGGACGCCGACGAACACTGAAGCTTTCTTT. As protein: CASRTPTNTEAFF. Drawing the rest from reference TRBV2 and TRBJ1-1, the complete variable domain is EPEVTQTPSHQVTQMGQEVILRCVPISNHLYFYWYRQILGQKVEFLVSFYNNEISEKSEIFDDQFSVERPDGSNFTLKIRSTKLEDSAMYFCASRTPTNTEAFFGQGTRLTVV.